What follows are 10 T cell receptor beta chains derived from one specimen sequenced in a study of tumor and adjacent non-tumor tissue in lung cancer. TCRbeta libraries were built with three rounds of nested PCR, modified from ARM-PCR. TCRdb re-called the multiplex PCR reads with MiXCR, one entry per CDR3 protein. The sample includes about 76,000 distinct CDR3 sequences, nearly 70% of them seen just once. This sample's RNA came from whole unsorted tissue. The sample comprised lung tumor tissue. The receptors originated from a woman aged 70 to 79 with non-small cell lung cancer.

The gene calls are TRBV7-8 and TRBJ1-4; the D is unclear. The V and J ends lost 5 bases and 3 bases respectively, with 13 bases between them. CDR3 length equals 15 residues. Germline CDR1 is SGHVS and CDR2 is FQNEAQ. The chain's CDR3 is CASSTTAVANEKLFF. The CDR3 DNA sequence: TGTGCCAGCAGCACCACAGCGGTCGCTAATGAAAAACTGTTTTTT.

A word on this clonotype: One end of the junction varies from germline; a read error may be responsible. V gene TRBV30 combines with J gene TRBJ1-2, with D tentatively TRBD1 (6 bases). From germline, CDR1 is GTSNPN and CDR2 SVGIG (reference sequence). The CDR3 loop spans 15 amino acids. In nucleotides, the CDR3 is TGTACCTGGATCCCTCGGGAAAGGGGGGACCATGGCTACACCTTC. This sequence encodes CTWIPRERGDHGYTF.

The rearrangement uses TRBV28 and TRBJ1-6, with D maybe TRBD1 (5 bases). Germline V gene data show CDR1 as MDHEN and CDR2 as SYDVKM. The CDR3 has 17 residues. V lost 6 bases to trimming and J lost 10 bases, with 25 bases between them. The CDR3 loop reads CASRASLLGGPGSPLHF. Here the CDR3 DNA reads TGTGCCAGCAGAGCATCACTTCTCGGGGGACCGGGGTCACCCCTCCACTTT.

This clonotype was recorded once. The conserved final phenylalanine or tryptophan is absent from the CDR3, which likely points to a read error. The chain has TRBV29-1 and TRBJ2-2; D may be TRBD2 (5 bases). The CDR3 consists of 16 residues. The germline V gene has CDR1 SQVTM and CDR2 ANQGSEA. Trimming took off 4 bases at V and 7 bases at J, with 22 bases between the two ends. Written as DNA, the CDR3 is TGCAGCGTTGTAGCTAGCAGGAGTAACCTACGCGGGGAGCTGTTTCTT. This gives the protein CSVVASRSNLRGELFL.

Of note for this clonotype: No conserved phenylalanine or tryptophan is present at the end of the CDR3, so a read error is the likely explanation. The chain uses TRBV4-1 and TRBJ1-1; maybe TRBD1 (6 bases). The CDR3 spans 14 residues. Germline V gene sequence: CDR1 MGHRA, CDR2 YSYEKL. CDR3 region: CANSHRTENTEAFY. CDR3 in DNA: TGCGCTAACAGCCACCGGACAGAGAACACTGAAGCTTTCTAT.

The rearrangement uses TRBV19 and TRBJ1-2; D call uncertain. V lost 4 bases, J lost 4 bases, and 16 bases lay in between. CDR1 is LNHDA and CDR2 is SQIVND in the germline V gene (reference sequence). CDR3 length: 15 amino acids. CDR3 loop: CASSSGGAYGYGYTF. DNA for the CDR3: TGTGCCAGTAGTAGCGGAGGCGCTTATGGCTATGGCTACACCTTC.

Concerning this clonotype itself: The CDR3 end shows no conserved phenylalanine or tryptophan, and so a read error is likely. The V and J genes are TRBV5-5 and TRBJ1-5, with 11 bases aligning to TRBD1. The CDR3 spans 15 residues. CDR1 SGHKS and CDR2 YYEKEE come from the germline V gene (reference sequence). The CDR3 nucleotides read TGTGCCAGTAGCTTGGACAGGGGGCGAGCTCAGCCCCAGCATTTA. It codes for CASSLDRGRAQPQHL.

Points on this clonotype: The CDR3 end shows no conserved phenylalanine or tryptophan, and so a read error is likely. V usage is TRBV6-2 or TRBV6-3 and J usage is TRBJ1-1; D unclear. The germline gives CDR1 MNHEY, CDR2 SVGEGT. The CDR3 totals 13 residues. The CDR3: CASRTNSPLDAFL. In nucleotides, the CDR3 is TGTGCTAGCAGAACAAACAGTCCCCTGGATGCTTTCCTT.

This clonotype was seen at least ten times. The CDR3 here is CASSLPAGGVSDTQYF. Written as DNA, the CDR3 is TGTGCCAGCAGCTTACCAGCGGGAGGGGTGTCAGATACGCAGTATTTT. The chain combines TRBV7-9 with TRBJ2-3; 10 bases line up with TRBD2. This CDR3 is 16 amino acids long. V was clipped by 2 bases and J by 4 bases; unmatched bases: 6. CDR1 and CDR2 (germline): SEHNR, FQNEAQ (reference sequence).

In regard to this clonotype: The junction departs from germline at one end; a sequencing error may be responsible. This chain uses TRBV6-5 with TRBJ1-1; the match to TRBD1 covers 8 bases. CDR3 length equals 17 residues. Germline CDR1 reads MNHEY; CDR2 reads SVGAGI. DNA of the CDR3: TGTGCCATCAGTTACTCTCGCACAGGGGGATTGAACGCTGAAGCTTTCTTT. It is translated as CAISYSRTGGLNAEAFF.